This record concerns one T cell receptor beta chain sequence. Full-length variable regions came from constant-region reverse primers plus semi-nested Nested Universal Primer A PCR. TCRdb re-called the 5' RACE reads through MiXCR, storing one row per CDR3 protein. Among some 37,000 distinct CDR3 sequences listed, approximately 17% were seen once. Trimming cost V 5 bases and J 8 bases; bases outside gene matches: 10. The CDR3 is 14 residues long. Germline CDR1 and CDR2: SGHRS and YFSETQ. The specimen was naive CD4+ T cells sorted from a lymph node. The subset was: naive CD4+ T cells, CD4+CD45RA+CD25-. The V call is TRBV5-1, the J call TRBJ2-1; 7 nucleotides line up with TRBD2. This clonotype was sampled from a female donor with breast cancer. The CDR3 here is CASSIMGGWYEQFF. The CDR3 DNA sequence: TGCGCCAGCAGTATTATGGGGGGGTGGTATGAGCAGTTCTTC.